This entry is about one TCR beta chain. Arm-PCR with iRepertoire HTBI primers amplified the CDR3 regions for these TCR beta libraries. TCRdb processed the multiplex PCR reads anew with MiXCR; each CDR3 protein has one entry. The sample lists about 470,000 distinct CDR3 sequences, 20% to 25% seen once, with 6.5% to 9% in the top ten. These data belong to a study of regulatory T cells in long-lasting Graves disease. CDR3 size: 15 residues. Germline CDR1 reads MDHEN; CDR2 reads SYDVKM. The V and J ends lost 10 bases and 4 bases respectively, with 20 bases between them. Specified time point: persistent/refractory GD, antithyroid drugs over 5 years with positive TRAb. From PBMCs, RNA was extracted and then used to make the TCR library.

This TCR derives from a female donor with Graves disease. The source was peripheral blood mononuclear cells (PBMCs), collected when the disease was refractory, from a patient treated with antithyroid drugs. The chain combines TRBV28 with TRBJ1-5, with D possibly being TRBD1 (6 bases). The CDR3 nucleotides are TGTGCCAACCAGAGGAGGGCAGGGGTGAATCAGCCCCAGCATTTT. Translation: CANQRRAGVNQPQHF.